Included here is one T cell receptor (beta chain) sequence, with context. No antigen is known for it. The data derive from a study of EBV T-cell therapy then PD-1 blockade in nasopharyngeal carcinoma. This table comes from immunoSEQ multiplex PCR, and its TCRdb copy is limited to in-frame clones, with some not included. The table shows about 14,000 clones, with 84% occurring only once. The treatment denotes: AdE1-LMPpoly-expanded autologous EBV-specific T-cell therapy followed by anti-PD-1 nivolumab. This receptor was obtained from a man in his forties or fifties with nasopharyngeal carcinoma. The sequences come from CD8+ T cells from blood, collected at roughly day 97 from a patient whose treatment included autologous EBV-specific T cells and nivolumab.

The CDR3 loop is CASSGWDVRDQPQHF. The CDR3 DNA reads TGTGCCAGCAGCGGATGGGACGTGAGGGATCAGCCCCAGCATTTT. The V gene is TRBV5-8, the J gene TRBJ1-5; D is possibly TRBD1 (5 bases). The germline V gene encodes CDR1 SGHTS and CDR2 YDEGEE. The CDR3 spans 15 residues. Trimming took off 4 bases at V and 5 bases at J, with 16 bases between the two ends.